The clone carrying this T cell receptor (beta chain) was recorded only once. These data are taken from a study of blood T cell repertoires in COVID-19. Overall study: Italy, Spain and the United States were the sources of the convalescent and acute COVID-19 samples. T cells, B-cell-depleted T cells, or PBMCs provided the cDNA or gDNA that served as material.

The authors' processing: For nucleated cells, counts were estimated from reference gene primer amplification. Produced via immunoSEQ multiplex PCR; TCRdb's table is partial and in-frame only. Clone size and V and J calls were adopted from that table, with D and trimming inferred from the DNA. The data show tens of thousands of clones, around 90% seen once. Germline V gene data show CDR1 as SQVTM and CDR2 as ANQGSEA. V lost 5 bases and J lost 6, with 17 bases in between. This CDR3 region has 13 residues. This chain links TRBV29-1 with TRBJ2-7; D perhaps matches TRBD2 (7 bases). The sample consisted of peripheral blood. The receptor's source is a man in his forties or fifties with active COVID-19. This chain's CDR3 is CSVLGGGSTEQYF. The CDR3 DNA reads TGCAGCGTTTTGGGGGGGGGCTCTACCGAGCAGTACTTC.